This T cell receptor beta chain comes out of a study of PD-1 blockade in classical Hodgkin lymphoma. General observations from the study: Repertoire differences have undefined causes, possibly disease activity or prior therapy. Diminished baseline TCR diversity has been reported in newly diagnosed patients relative to healthy donors.

Noted time point: newly diagnosed, previously untreated cHL patient sample. Purification of CD4+ T cells from thawed PBMCs was performed via magnetic negative selection. Comparison samples consisted of PBMCs from newly diagnosed, untreated classical Hodgkin lymphoma. The table came from immunoSEQ multiplex PCR; TCRdb's copy has only in-frame clones and leaves some out. The table records roughly 20,000 clones, over 80% of them present only once. The CDR3 is made up of 17 amino acids. CDR1 is MGHRA and CDR2 is YSYEKL in the germline V gene. V was pared by 0 bases and J by 6 bases, with 10 bases of the junction left unmatched. This clone occurred once. Its antigen is as yet unknown.

This receptor was taken from a human donor with classical Hodgkin lymphoma. The specimen sequenced was CD4+ T cells from blood. The rearrangement uses TRBV4-1 and TRBJ1-5; 8 nucleotides line up with TRBD1. The CDR3 here is CASSQEGSPGGGQPQHF. The CDR3 DNA follows: TGCGCCAGCAGCCAAGAGGGCAGCCCAGGGGGCGGTCAGCCCCAGCATTTT.